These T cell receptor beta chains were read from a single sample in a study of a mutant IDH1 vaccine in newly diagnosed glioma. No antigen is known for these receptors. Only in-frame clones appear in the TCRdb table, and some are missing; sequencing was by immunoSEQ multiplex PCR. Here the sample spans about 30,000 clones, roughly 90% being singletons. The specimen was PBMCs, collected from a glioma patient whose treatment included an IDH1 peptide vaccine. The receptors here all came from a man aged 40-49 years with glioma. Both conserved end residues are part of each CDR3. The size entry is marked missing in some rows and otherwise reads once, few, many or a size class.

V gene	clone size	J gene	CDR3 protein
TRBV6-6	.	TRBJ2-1	CASSQGAGVTSPQFF
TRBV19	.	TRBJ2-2	CASSMGLAGYTGELFF
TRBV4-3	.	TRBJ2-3	CASSQRSRGTDTQYF
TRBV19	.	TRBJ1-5	CASTMGGSYSNQPQHF
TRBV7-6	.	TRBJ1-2	CASSLEGRDGYTF
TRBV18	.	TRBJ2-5	CASAPVSWDQETQYF
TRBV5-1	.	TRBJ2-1	CASSLRLAGDEQFF
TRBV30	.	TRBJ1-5	CAWRGTGGRSNQPQHF
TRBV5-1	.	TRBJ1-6	CASSGSASNSPLHF
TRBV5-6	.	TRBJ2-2	CASSSYRGGSITGELFF
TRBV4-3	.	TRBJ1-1	CASSQEARAGGTEAFF
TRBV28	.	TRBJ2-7	CASSLLGYEQYF
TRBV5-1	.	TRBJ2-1	CASSLSLGEQFF
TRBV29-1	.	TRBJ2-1	CSGTGGISYNEQFF
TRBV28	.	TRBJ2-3	CASSQRYPDTQYF
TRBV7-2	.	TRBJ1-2	CASSPGPSNYGYTF
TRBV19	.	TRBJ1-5	CASSMGENQPQHF
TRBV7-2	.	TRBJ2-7	CASSLVVAGGSEQYF
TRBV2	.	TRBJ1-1	CASSRGFLMNTEAFF
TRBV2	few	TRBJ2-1	CASSYRDYNEQFF
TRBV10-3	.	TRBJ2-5	CAISEPGRRGSGETQYF
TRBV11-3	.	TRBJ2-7	CASSLAGGPAYEQYF
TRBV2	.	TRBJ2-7	CASSEFSVRDRGLTYEQYF
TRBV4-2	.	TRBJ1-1	CASSQDWTGKLGTEAFF